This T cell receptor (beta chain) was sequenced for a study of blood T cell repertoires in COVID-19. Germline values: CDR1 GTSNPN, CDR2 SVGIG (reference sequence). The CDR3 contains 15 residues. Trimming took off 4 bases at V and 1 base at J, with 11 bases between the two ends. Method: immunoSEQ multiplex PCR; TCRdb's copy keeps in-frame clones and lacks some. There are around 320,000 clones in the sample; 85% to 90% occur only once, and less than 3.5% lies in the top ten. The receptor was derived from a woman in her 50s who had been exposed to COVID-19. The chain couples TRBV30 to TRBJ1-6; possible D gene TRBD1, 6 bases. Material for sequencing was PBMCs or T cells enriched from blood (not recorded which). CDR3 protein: CAWKSDRSYNSPLHF. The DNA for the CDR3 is TGTGCCTGGAAATCGGACAGATCCTATAATTCACCCCTCCACTTT.